This T cell receptor (beta chain) was retrieved from a study of identical twins. Study results and caveats: The study found weaker excess twin sharing in beta out-of-frame sequences. Zero-insertion analyses could be partly confounded by invariant MAIT and iNKT cells.

TCRdb reprocessed the 5' RACE reads with MiXCR, giving one entry per CDR3 protein. Found here are about 200,000 distinct CDR3 sequences, around 15% of them singletons; the top ten hold 40%. With V trimmed by 1 base and J by 5 bases, 13 bases remained unmatched. CDR1 and CDR2 (germline): DFQATT, SNEGSKA (reference sequence). The CDR3 is 16 amino acids. In its sample, this clonotype was seen many times. Its cognate antigen is unknown. The sample was also reused in another study, on T cells expressing NK-cell markers. As that report states: Cells sorted as CD3+CD56+NKG2C+, CD3+CD56+NKG2C- and CD3+CD56-NKG2C+ T cells supplied the TCR beta repertoires.

This rearrangement joins TRBV20-1 to TRBJ1-1; the match to TRBD1 covers 7 bases. The origin of this receptor is a young woman in good health. The sequenced sample consisted of CD8+ T cells sorted from blood. The CDR3 bases are TGCAGTGCTAGAGGCCCTACCTACAGGGGTGAGACTGAAGCTTTCTTT. Amino acid sequence: CSARGPTYRGETEAFF.